This paragraph reports one TCR beta chain. This sample stems from a study of blood T cell repertoires in COVID-19. Study-level background: Spain, Italy and the United States supplied samples that represented acute and convalescent COVID-19. T cells, B-cell-depleted T cells, or PBMCs provided the cDNA or gDNA that served as material.

Methods used by the authors: Estimation of nucleated cell counts was performed using reference gene primer amplification. Produced via immunoSEQ multiplex PCR; TCRdb's table is partial and in-frame only. Clonal size and the V and J genes are those of that table, whereas D and trimming came from the DNA. The top ten clones hold approximately 3.5% of a sample with 200,000 to 250,000 clones, approximately 80% of them seen once. V was pared by 4 bases and J by 3 bases, with 6 bases of the junction left unmatched. This CDR3 region has 16 residues. Germline CDR1 WNHNN, CDR2 SYGVQD (reference sequence). The sequence came from a woman between 18 and 30 years old with acute or convalescent COVID-19. The chain recombines TRBV10-1 with TRBJ2-1; 10 bases match TRBD2. Sample: peripheral blood. For the CDR3, the DNA is TGCGCCAGCAGTGTGCTCCCTAGCGGGAGCTACAATGAGCAGTTCTTC. Its protein product is CASSVLPSGSYNEQFF.